Below, 20 T cell receptor beta chains from the same sample are listed, as sequenced in a study of radiotherapy plus CTLA-4 blockade in lung cancer (dated by TCRdb to the late 2010s). The library was obtained by the immunoSEQ multiplex PCR assay. Here the immuneACCESS table is served through TCRdb, limited to in-frame sequences with V and J called. Missing clones are a known gap in these copies; in checked studies unresolved V genes cover under half, and the rest lacks a known reason. The sample table records some 92,000 clones; 82% of these occur just once. The ten largest clones represent approximately 3.4% of the sample. The input for sequencing was peripheral blood, taken from a patient treated with radiotherapy plus ipilimumab. These receptors came from a human donor with non-small cell lung cancer who had a partial response to radiotherapy plus ipilimumab.

V and J are TRBV10-1 and TRBJ2-3; 10 nucleotides line up with TRBD2. This CDR3 spans 15 amino acids. The germline CDR1 and CDR2 sequences are WNHNN and SYGVQD (reference sequence). V lost 6 bases to trimming and J lost 3 bases; unmatched junction nucleotides: 6. CDR3 loop: CASSSTSGVTDTQYF. CDR3 coding DNA: TGCGCCAGCAGCAGTACTAGCGGGGTAACAGATACGCAGTATTTT.

This chain's CDR3 is CASSLDPGGSYEQYF. Written as DNA, the CDR3 is TGTGCCAGCAGCTTAGACCCGGGCGGGAGCTACGAGCAGTACTTC. The J gene is TRBJ2-7, the V gene TRBV7-9; 7 bases match TRBD2. V shed 1 base, J shed 3 bases, and the junction held 6 bases outside the gene matches. Germline lookup yields CDR1 SEHNR and CDR2 FQNEAQ (reference sequence). The CDR3 covers 15 residues.

The CDR3 protein is CASSWDREDRDQHF. CDR3 nucleotides: TGTGCCAGCAGTTGGGACAGAGAGGATAGAGACCAGCATTTT. The V and J genes are TRBV6-5 and TRBJ1-5; 7 nucleotides match TRBD1. With V trimmed by 4 bases and J by 12 bases, 12 bases remained unmatched. The CDR3 covers 14 residues. CDR1 and CDR2 from the germline V gene are MNHEY and SVGAGI.

This chain uses TRBV10-1 with TRBJ2-1, with D tentatively TRBD1 (7 bases). The CDR3 is 12 residues long. V shed 6 bases and J shed 8 bases, with 11 bases lying between them. Per germline, CDR1 WNHNN and CDR2 SYGVQD (reference sequence). The CDR3 DNA is TGCGCCAGCAGCAGCAGGGGGGATGAGCAGTTCTTC. Its protein product is CASSSRGDEQFF.

This sequence joins TRBV5-1 and TRBJ2-5; a weak D match, TRBD1 (6 bases). Trimming left V 2 bases short and J 6 bases short, with 14 bases between. The CDR3 spans 14 residues. Germline assignment: CDR1 SGHRS and CDR2 YFSETQ. The CDR3 region is CASSFDRRRKTQYF. The CDR3 DNA follows: TGCGCCAGCAGCTTTGACAGGAGGCGGAAGACCCAGTACTTC.

V and J are TRBV28 and TRBJ1-5; TRBD1 might be the D (5 bases). Germline-derived CDR1 and CDR2 are MDHEN and SYDVKM. The CDR3 length is 13 residues. Trimming pared 2 bases from V and 11 bases from J, leaving 13 bases between. The CDR3 loop is CASSLPQGRAQHF. DNA of the CDR3: TGTGCCAGCAGTTTACCTCAGGGTCGGGCCCAGCATTTT.

CDR3 sequence (DNA): TGTGCCACCAGCAGAGGAGGGATATACGAAAAACTGTTTTTT. It is translated as CATSRGGIYEKLFF. The chain has TRBV15 and TRBJ1-4; D not resolved. V was clipped by 1 base and J by 8 bases, with 11 bases between them. Germline loops: CDR1 LNHNV, CDR2 YYDKDF (reference sequence). CDR3 size: 14 residues.

The chain combines TRBV7-9 with TRBJ1-2; weak D call: TRBD1 (5 bases). The V end lost 5 bases, the J end lost 0 bases, and 10 bases lay between the germline ends. Germline values: CDR1 SEHNR, CDR2 FQNEAQ (reference sequence). The CDR3 covers 14 residues. The CDR3 spells CASSRPGANYGYTF. The CDR3 coding sequence is TGTGCCAGCAGCCGACCGGGGGCTAACTATGGCTACACCTTC.

The V gene is TRBV28, the J gene TRBJ2-1; 10 bases are a match to TRBD2. V lost 5 bases and J lost 4; bases outside the gene matches: 5. The germline CDR1 and CDR2 sequences are MDHEN and SYDVKM. This CDR3 is built from 15 residues. The CDR3: CASSLSGRPYNEQFF. The DNA for the CDR3 is TGTGCCAGCAGTCTTAGCGGGAGGCCGTACAATGAGCAGTTCTTC.

This clone was observed a few times. The chain combines TRBV7-9 with TRBJ2-7; D is uncertain. The V end was cut by 0 bases, the J end by 2 bases, with 5 bases between. CDR1 is SEHNR and CDR2 is FQNEAQ in the germline V gene (reference sequence). The CDR3 is made up of 13 amino acids. For the CDR3, the DNA is TGTGCCAGCAGCTTAGCAACACCCTACGAGCAGTACTTC. Translated: CASSLATPYEQYF.

This chain connects TRBV29-1 to TRBJ1-1, with D maybe TRBD1 (5 bases). The germline gives CDR1 SQVTM, CDR2 ANQGSEA. The CDR3 totals 14 residues. Trimming shortened V by 6 bases and J by 1 base, and 15 bases separated the two germline ends. The CDR3 reads CSVLRATGNTEAFF. DNA of the CDR3: TGCAGCGTGCTAAGGGCCACAGGGAACACTGAAGCTTTCTTT.

This clone was detected only a few times. The chain employs TRBV6-5 and TRBJ1-4; 9 bases align to TRBD1. Germline V gives CDR1 MNHEY, CDR2 SVGAGI. The V segment lost 8 bases and the J segment 4 bases; nucleotides outside the gene matches: 5. The CDR3 spans 14 residues. The CDR3 DNA reads as TGTGCCAGCGGACCGACAGGGGGTAATGAAAAACTGTTTTTT. This encodes CASGPTGGNEKLFF.

This chain joins TRBV7-9 and TRBJ1-2, with D perhaps TRBD1 (5 bases). The ends were cut back, 3 bases at V and 13 bases at J, with 12 bases in the middle. The CDR3 is made up of 11 amino acids. From germline, CDR1 is SEHNR and CDR2 FQNEAQ (reference sequence). The CDR3 bases are TGTGCCAGCAGCTTGGAGGGGAAGGTCACCTTC. As protein: CASSLEGKVTF. Supplemented by reference TRBV7-9 and TRBJ1-2, the full variable domain reads DTGVSQNPRHKITKRGQNVTFRCDPISEHNRLYWYRQTLGQGPEFLTYFQNEAQLEKSRLLSDRFSAERPKGSFSTLEIQRTEQGDSAMYLCASSLEGKVTFGSGTRLTVV.

J is TRBJ2-1 and V is TRBV10-2, with a weak D call TRBD2 (5 bases). This CDR3 contains 14 residues. Trimming pared 8 bases from V and 4 bases from J, leaving 15 bases between. Germline-derived CDR1 and CDR2 are WSHSY and SAAADI. The CDR3 protein is CASASSRSYNEQFF. CDR3 coding DNA: TGCGCCAGCGCATCTAGCAGGAGTTACAATGAGCAGTTCTTC.

The genes are TRBV28 and TRBJ1-3; 9 positions agree with TRBD1. The germline V gene has CDR1 MDHEN and CDR2 SYDVKM. The CDR3 has 14 residues. J gave up 9 bases and V 6 bases, and 9 bases lay outside the gene matches. The CDR3 reads CASSPGTGYGTIYF. The CDR3 DNA sequence: TGTGCCAGCAGCCCCGGGACAGGGTATGGCACCATATATTTT. Looking up the rest from reference TRBV28 and TRBJ1-3 gives the full variable domain: DVKVTQSSRYLVKRTGEKVFLECVQDMDHENMFWYRQDPGLGLRLIYFSYDVKMKEKGDIPEGYSVSREKKERFSLILESASTNQTSMYLCASSPGTGYGTIYFGEGSWLTVV.

The rearrangement joins TRBV27 to TRBJ1-5; a weak D match, TRBD1 (6 bases). V dropped 0 bases and J dropped 6 bases, with 9 bases sitting between them. Per the germline V gene, CDR1 is MNHEY and CDR2 is SMNVEV (reference sequence). CDR3 length: 14 amino acids. The CDR3 here is CASSLSLQGQPQHF. CDR3 sequence (DNA): TGTGCCAGCAGTTTATCCCTACAGGGTCAGCCCCAGCATTTT.

The V gene is TRBV18, the J gene TRBJ2-2; TRBD1 might be the D (6 bases). CDR3 length equals 17 residues. Germline V gene sequence: CDR1 KGHSH, CDR2 LQKENI. With 5 bases removed from V and 5 bases from J, the gap between germline ends came to 21 bases. The CDR3 DNA is TGTGCCAGCTCAAGCAGCGTTCAGGGGACGAGTACCGGGGAGCTGTTTTTT. It is translated as CASSSSVQGTSTGELFF.

The chain is built from TRBV7-3 and TRBJ2-7; TRBD2 matches at 12 bases. Trimming at V came to 5 bases and at J to 5 bases, leaving 4 bases not matched to a gene. The length of the CDR3 is 14 residues. Germline loops: CDR1 SGHTA, CDR2 FQGTGA. CDR3 nucleotides: TGTGCCAGCAGCCCCCTAGCGGGAGGGGACGAGCAGTACTTC. Its translation: CASSPLAGGDEQYF. Complete variable domain (other parts from reference TRBV7-3 and TRBJ2-7): GAGVSQTPSNKVTEKGKYVELRCDPISGHTALYWYRQSLGQGPEFLIYFQGTGAADDSGLPNDRFFAVRPEGSVSTLKIQRTERGDSAVYLCASSPLAGGDEQYFGPGTRLTVT.

CDR3 sequence: CASSLDRAVGQPQHF. In nucleotides, the CDR3 is TGCGCCAGCAGCTTGGACAGGGCCGTTGGGCAGCCCCAGCATTTT. The chain carries TRBV5-1 and TRBJ1-5; possible D gene TRBD1, 6 bases. The CDR3 is made up of 15 amino acids. Trimming left V 0 bases short and J 7 bases short, with 14 bases between. Germline V gene lookup returns CDR1 SGHRS and CDR2 YFSETQ.

The chain uses TRBV18 and TRBJ2-3; TRBD1 matches 12 bases. The germline gives CDR1 KGHSH, CDR2 LQKENI. Trimming at V came to 3 bases and at J to 5 bases, leaving 3 bases not matched to a gene. There are 15 residues in the CDR3. The CDR3 DNA reads TGTGCCAGCTCACCGGGACAGGGGGCCGTAGATACGCAGTATTTT. It encodes CASSPGQGAVDTQYF.